What follows are 18 T cell receptor beta chains derived from one specimen sequenced in a study of control samples from healthy donors and cancer patients. TCRdb keeps only in-frame clones here, not all; method: immunoSEQ multiplex PCR. The data hold tens of thousands of clones, with roughly nine tenths observed a single time. Sequenced input: blood. The receptors derive from a woman in her twenties or thirties in good health.

J is TRBJ2-7 and V is TRBV28; possible D gene TRBD2, 6 bases. This CDR3 has 15 amino acids. V was cut by 4 bases and J by 0 bases, with 13 bases left in between. In germline, CDR1 is MDHEN, CDR2 SYDVKM. Here the CDR3 reads CASSSRGLSSYEQYF. The CDR3, as DNA: TGTGCCAGCAGTTCCCGGGGGTTAAGCTCCTACGAGCAGTACTTC.

The chain uses TRBV7-6 and TRBJ1-2; unclear D gene. Germline CDR1 SGHVS, CDR2 FNYEAQ. The CDR3 totals 12 residues. V dropped 5 bases and J dropped 8 bases, with 12 bases sitting between them. In DNA, the CDR3 is TGTGCCAGCAGCCTCCTCGCGGGGGGCTACACCTTC. Its translation is CASSLLAGGYTF.

The rearrangement joins TRBV18 to TRBJ2-5, with TRBD1 as a possible D gene (6 bases). The germline V and J ends were trimmed by 0 bases and 5 bases, with 13 bases remaining between them. Germline CDR1 and CDR2: KGHSH and LQKENI. This CDR3 is 15 amino acids long. The CDR3 sequence: CASSPPQTGGETQYF. In nucleotides, the CDR3 is TGTGCCAGCTCACCACCCCAGACAGGTGGGGAGACCCAGTACTTC.

The chain employs TRBV6-1 and TRBJ1-1; D may be TRBD1 (5 bases). CDR1 MNHNS and CDR2 SASEGT come from the germline V gene. The CDR3 spans 16 residues. The germline V and J ends were trimmed by 4 bases and 1 base, with 16 bases remaining between them. The CDR3 region is CASSALLLTANTEAFF. The CDR3 DNA reads as TGTGCCAGCAGTGCCCTTCTTTTGACAGCGAACACTGAAGCTTTCTTT.

The chain uses TRBV18 and TRBJ2-1, with 7 bases matching TRBD2. The CDR3 is made up of 15 amino acids. J was trimmed by 5 bases and V by 3 bases; bases with no gene match: 7. From germline, CDR1 is KGHSH and CDR2 LQKENI. In DNA, the CDR3 is TGTGCCAGCTCACCGGGTGCCGGGAGGAACAATGAGCAGTTCTTC. It specifies CASSPGAGRNNEQFF.

The genes are TRBV2 and TRBJ1-1, with D uncertain. The CDR3 runs 12 residues. V lost 6 bases and J lost 9, with 14 bases in between. Germline V lookup: CDR1 SNHLY, CDR2 FYNNEI. The CDR3 here is CASSGEASKAFF. In nucleotides, the CDR3 is TGTGCCAGCAGCGGTGAAGCTTCCAAAGCTTTCTTT.

This clone was detected a few times. The V and J genes are TRBV28 and TRBJ2-7; no firm D call. CDR3 length: 16 amino acids. CDR1 MDHEN and CDR2 SYDVKM come from the germline V gene. V gave up 3 bases and J gave up 0 bases, with 15 bases separating them. The CDR3 DNA reads as TGTGCCAGCAGTTTTAAAAAGGGTCAATACTCCTACGAGCAGTACTTC. Amino acid sequence: CASSFKKGQYSYEQYF.

With respect to this clone: Its ends do not fully match the called genes, so a read error is possible. This rearrangement joins TRBV7-6 to TRBJ2-4; no definite D call. The CDR3 runs 11 residues. Looked up from germline, CDR1 is SGHVS and CDR2 is FNYEAQ. The CDR3, as DNA: TGTGCCAGCAGCTTAGAAGCCCCTAGGCACTTC. Protein product: CASSLEAPRHF.

This chain uses TRBV27 with TRBJ1-6, with 7 bases identical to TRBD1. The V segment lost 6 bases and the J segment 9 bases; nucleotides outside the gene matches: 8. CDR1 is MNHEY and CDR2 is SMNVEV in the germline V gene (reference sequence). This CDR3 comprises 14 residues. CDR3: CASRYRGAGSPLHF. As DNA, the CDR3 is TGTGCCAGCAGATACAGGGGCGCGGGTTCACCCCTCCACTTT.

J is TRBJ2-7 and V is TRBV14; 7 bases agree with TRBD2. J gave up 2 bases and V 1 base, and 8 bases lay outside the gene matches. This CDR3 region has 16 residues. The germline gives CDR1 SGHDN, CDR2 FVKESK. The CDR3, as DNA: TGTGCCAGCAGCCAAGTTGACTCGGGAGGTCCCTACGAGCAGTACTTC. This encodes CASSQVDSGGPYEQYF.

The rearrangement joins TRBV29-1 to TRBJ1-2, with D unclear. The CDR3 length is 12 residues. Germline CDR1 SQVTM, CDR2 ANQGSEA. Trimming stripped 5 bases from V and 5 bases from J, with 12 bases between. In DNA form, the CDR3 reads TGCAGCGTTTTTGACAATGGTTATGGCTACACCTTC. As protein: CSVFDNGYGYTF.

V is TRBV27 and J is TRBJ1-1, with a possible D match to TRBD1 (6 bases). Germline CDR1 MNHEY, CDR2 SMNVEV (reference sequence). V lost 5 bases and J 4 bases, leaving 14 bases between the germline ends. The CDR3 loop spans 14 amino acids. CDR3 protein: CASSPSTGTTEAFF. The CDR3 DNA is TGTGCCAGCAGTCCCAGCACAGGGACCACTGAAGCTTTCTTT.

The rearrangement uses TRBV7-6 and TRBJ2-3; no definite D call. The CDR3 totals 13 residues. Germline V gene data show CDR1 as SGHVS and CDR2 as FNYEAQ. V lost 5 bases and J 5 bases, leaving 11 bases between the germline ends. CDR3 in DNA: TGTGCCAGCAGCAAACAACCCGGAGATACGCAGTATTTT. Encoded protein: CASSKQPGDTQYF.

The chain uses TRBV6-5 and TRBJ1-5, with D perhaps matching TRBD1 (6 bases). Trimming pared 6 bases from V and 4 bases from J, leaving 13 bases between. Germline-derived CDR1 and CDR2 are MNHEY and SVGAGI. This CDR3 contains 14 residues. The CDR3 here is CASSNRAGNQPQHF. CDR3 nucleotides: TGTGCCAGCAGCAACAGGGCAGGGAATCAGCCCCAGCATTTT.

The chain has TRBV3-1 (or the pseudogene TRBV3-2) and TRBJ1-5, with a possible D match to TRBD1 (6 bases). The CDR3 spans 14 residues. Germline CDR1 and CDR2: LGHDT and YNNKEL (reference sequence). Trimming shortened V by 0 bases and J by 4 bases, and 7 bases separated the two germline ends. CDR3 in amino acids: CASSQDQGNQPQHF. DNA for the CDR3: TGTGCCAGCAGCCAAGACCAGGGGAATCAGCCCCAGCATTTT.

The V and J genes are TRBV5-4 and TRBJ1-1; weak D call: TRBD1 (5 bases). This CDR3 region has 13 residues. V lost 2 bases, J lost 5 bases, and 10 bases lay in between. CDR1 and CDR2 from the germline V gene are SGHNT and YYREEE (reference sequence). The CDR3 DNA follows: TGTGCCAGCAGCTTTGGCAGGGAGACTGAAGCTTTCTTT. This gives the protein CASSFGRETEAFF. The whole variable domain, remainder taken from reference TRBV5-4 and TRBJ1-1, is ETGVTQSPTHLIKTRGQQVTLRCSSQSGHNTVSWYQQALGQGPQFIFQYYREEENGRGNFPPRFSGLQFPNYSSELNVNALELDDSALYLCASSFGRETEAFFGQGTRLTVV.

Judged by abundance, this clone is medium-sized (0.01 to 0.1%). V and J are TRBV10-1 and TRBJ2-5; D unclear. V was shortened by 2 bases and J by 5 bases, with 12 bases between the two germline ends. Germline V gene sequence: CDR1 WNHNN, CDR2 SYGVQD (reference sequence). The CDR3 is 14 amino acids. The chain's CDR3 is CASSETTSRETQYF. CDR3 sequence (DNA): TGCGCCAGCAGTGAGACAACTTCTCGGGAGACCCAGTACTTC.

The gene calls are TRBV9 and TRBJ1-1; 9 bases match TRBD1. This CDR3 has 17 amino acids. Germline assignment: CDR1 SGDLS and CDR2 YYNGEE. With V trimmed by 4 bases and J by 8 bases, 18 bases remained unmatched. CDR3 sequence: CASSPSPHRGLAGEAFF. In DNA form, the CDR3 reads TGTGCCAGCAGCCCAAGCCCACACAGGGGGCTGGCGGGCGAAGCTTTCTTT.